Each of the 10 T cell receptor beta chains below was sequenced from the same sample in a study of blood T cell repertoires in COVID-19 (dated by TCRdb to 2018 to 2021). The protocol used for the library was the immunoSEQ multiplex PCR assay. Sourced from immuneACCESS, this table was stored by TCRdb with only in-frame sequences that have V and J called. A share of the clones is absent; for the studies checked, an unresolved V gene accounts for under half, and the remainder has no known explanation. A total of just over 150,000 clones appear in this sample, over 80% of them only once. 4.5% to 5.5% of the sample belongs to the ten largest clones. The sequencing sample was made of peripheral blood. These receptors were collected from a woman in her forties or fifties with acute or convalescent COVID-19.

V usage is TRBV15 and J usage is TRBJ1-4, with a tentative D call TRBD1 (5 bases). Trimming removed 3 bases from V and 8 bases from J, with 16 bases in between. Germline values: CDR1 LNHNV, CDR2 YYDKDF (reference sequence). This CDR3 has 15 residues. The CDR3 here is CATSSRDLVYEKLFF. CDR3 coding DNA: TGTGCCACCAGCAGCCGGGACTTAGTTTACGAAAAACTGTTTTTT.

The chain recombines TRBV25-1 with TRBJ2-7; 10 positions agree with TRBD1. The CDR3 loop spans 12 amino acids. Trimming cost V 6 bases and J 7 bases; bases outside gene matches: 3. Germline V gene data show CDR1 as MGHDK and CDR2 as SYGVNS. The chain's CDR3 is CASRTGGEEQYF. For the CDR3, the DNA is TGTGCCAGCAGGACAGGGGGCGAGGAGCAGTACTTC.

This chain uses TRBV10-3 with TRBJ1-3; 7 bases match TRBD1. J was trimmed by 1 base and V by 4 bases; bases with no gene match: 7. CDR1 and CDR2 from the germline V gene are ENHRY and SYGVKD. The CDR3 totals 16 residues. The CDR3 bases are TGTGCCATCAGTGGTACAGGGGTATTTTCTGGAAACACCATATATTTT. It translates to CAISGTGVFSGNTIYF.

CDR3 residues: CSVDTGSYEQYF. The DNA for the CDR3 is TGCAGCGTTGACACGGGCTCCTACGAGCAGTACTTC. The V call is TRBV29-1, the J call TRBJ2-7; D gene ambiguous. Germline-derived CDR1 and CDR2 are SQVTM and ANQGSEA. V was cut by 3 bases and J by 0 bases, with 6 bases left in between. The CDR3 loop spans 12 amino acids.

J is TRBJ2-1 and V is TRBV7-9; 7 bases are a match to TRBD1. Looked up from germline, CDR1 is SEHNR and CDR2 is FQNEAQ (reference sequence). V lost 5 bases, J lost 9 bases, and 7 bases stayed unmatched. The CDR3 is 13 amino acids. Here the CDR3 DNA reads TGTGCCAGCAGCCCGGCGACAGGGTTTGAGCAGTTCTTC. It translates to CASSPATGFEQFF. The variable domain in full, completed from reference TRBV7-9 and TRBJ2-1, reads DTGVSQNPRHKITKRGQNVTFRCDPISEHNRLYWYRQTLGQGPEFLTYFQNEAQLEKSRLLSDRFSAERPKGSFSTLEIQRTEQGDSAMYLCASSPATGFEQFFGPGTRLTVL.

The rearrangement links TRBV18 to TRBJ1-1; possibly TRBD1 for D (6 bases). The V end lost 6 bases, the J end lost 1 base, and 15 bases lay between the germline ends. Looked up from germline, CDR1 is KGHSH and CDR2 is LQKENI. The CDR3 is 15 amino acids. The CDR3 DNA reads as TGTGCCAGCTCCCCCCGACAGGTCCAGAACACTGAAGCTTTCTTT. Its translation is CASSPRQVQNTEAFF. Drawing the rest from reference TRBV18 and TRBJ1-1, the complete variable domain is NAGVMQNPRHLVRRRGQEARLRCSPMKGHSHVYWYRQLPEEGLKFMVYLQKENIIDESGMPKERFSAEFPKEGPSILRIQQVVRGDSAAYFCASSPRQVQNTEAFFGQGTRLTVV.

This chain uses TRBV4-1 with TRBJ1-5; possibly TRBD1 for D (6 bases). CDR3 length: 18 residues. The V gene's germline CDR1 is MGHRA and CDR2 YSYEKL. Trimming took 1 base from V and 0 from J, leaving 16 bases between them. Here the CDR3 reads CASSQASGTFGSNQPQHF. CDR3 DNA: TGCGCCAGCAGCCAAGCGAGCGGGACATTCGGTAGCAATCAGCCCCAGCATTTT.

In DNA form, the CDR3 reads TGTGCCAGCGGGGGGGCTCGAGAAAAACTGTTTTTT. Protein sequence: CASGGAREKLFF. The chain recombines TRBV28 with TRBJ1-4; TRBD1 is a possible D gene (6 bases). Germline CDR1 reads MDHEN; CDR2 reads SYDVKM. CDR3 length: 12 residues. The V end was cut by 8 bases, the J end by 8 bases, with 12 bases between.

The chain has TRBV7-2 and TRBJ2-1; tentative D call: TRBD1 (5 bases). Germline V gene lookup returns CDR1 SGHTA and CDR2 FQGNSA. CDR3 length: 14 residues. The ends were cut back, 5 bases at V and 7 bases at J, with 15 bases in the middle. CDR3 sequence: CASSVGASRNEQFF. In nucleotides, the CDR3 is TGTGCCAGCAGCGTAGGGGCCTCAAGGAATGAGCAGTTCTTC.

This chain links TRBV19 with TRBJ2-1, with TRBD1 identical over 8 bases. The CDR3 spans 16 residues. The V gene end was trimmed by 3 bases and the J gene end by 8 bases; junction bases not matched to a gene: 12. Germline V lookup: CDR1 LNHDA, CDR2 SQIVND (reference sequence). This CDR3 is CASSIPSRAGGHEQFF. CDR3 sequence (DNA): TGTGCCAGTAGTATCCCCTCGCGGGCAGGGGGCCATGAGCAGTTCTTC.